Listed below are T cell receptor beta chains from one sample, sequenced in a study of blood T cell repertoires in COVID-19. Assay: immunoSEQ multiplex PCR; the TCRdb copy retains only in-frame clones and omits some. The table lists some 83,000 clones, approximately 85% of them singletons. The sample taken for sequencing was peripheral blood. The receptors derive from a man aged 45-65 years with active COVID-19. Each CDR3 is given with its conserved first and last residue. A D gene is named only where the DNA matches it firmly. Only part of the rows carry a size: once, few, many, or a class if the clone is expanded.

>.|TRBJ2-1|few|TRBV5-6|14
TGTGCCAGCAGCTCTGCCGTGGCTTTGAATGAGCAGTTCTTC
CASSSAVALNEQFF
>.|TRBJ2-1|.|TRBV3-1/TRBV3-2|11
TGTGCCAGCAGCGACAGTAATGAGCAGTTCTTC
CASSDSNEQFF
>TRBD1|TRBJ1-4|few|TRBV7-9|15
TGTGCCAGCAGCTTAGATCGGGACAGAAATGAAAAACTGTTTTTT
CASSLDRDRNEKLFF
>.|TRBJ1-1|.|TRBV6-5|14
TGTGCCAGCAGGGCCGGGGGAGGGAGCCCTGAAGCTTTCTTT
CASRAGGGSPEAFF
>.|TRBJ1-1|.|TRBV9|13
TGTGCCAGCAGCGAGGCGGTGAACACTGAAGCTTTCTTT
CASSEAVNTEAFF
>.|TRBJ1-2|few|TRBV6-5|15
TGTGCCAGCACCCCGGTGGCGGCGGGCGAGTATGGCTACACCTTC
CASTPVAAGEYGYTF
>TRBD1|TRBJ1-2|.|TRBV6-4|15
TGTGCCAGCAGTCCTACTGGACAGGCGAGGGGTGGCTACACCTTC
CASSPTGQARGGYTF
>.|TRBJ1-5|.|TRBV3-1/TRBV3-2|13
TGTGCCAGCAGCCATACGGGACTTCAGCCCCAGCATTTT
CASSHTGLQPQHF
>.|TRBJ1-6|.|TRBV6-1|16
TGTGCCAGCAGTGAAGCGTTAACAGAACATAATTCACCCCTCCACTTT
CASSEALTEHNSPLHF
>.|TRBJ2-1|.|TRBV9|15
TGTGCCAGCAGCGTAGAGGACTCACTTTGGAATGAGCAGTTCTTC
CASSVEDSLWNEQFF
>.|TRBJ1-6|few|TRBV5-4|13
TGTGCCAGCAGCTTGTCAGGGAATTCACCCCTCCACTTT
CASSLSGNSPLHF
>.|TRBJ1-1|once|TRBV11-2|13
TGTGCCAGCAGATCGGATCGGGGGACTGAAGCTTTCTTT
CASRSDRGTEAFF
>.|TRBJ1-2|.|TRBV12-3/TRBV12-4|12
TGTGCCAGCAGGACAGGTGGCTATGGCTACACCTTC
CASRTGGYGYTF
>.|TRBJ1-1|.|TRBV6-5|11
TGTGCCAGCAGCCAGGCGGGTGAAGCTTTCTTT
CASSQAGEAFF
>.|TRBJ1-2|.|TRBV5-6|13
TGTGCCAGCAGCACAGGGCCGGTCGACGGCTACACCTTC
CASSTGPVDGYTF
>.|TRBJ2-1|.|TRBV10-3|15
TGTGCCATCAGAGAACACACAAGCTCCTACAATGAGCAGTTCTTC
CAIREHTSSYNEQFF
>TRBD2|TRBJ2-3|.|TRBV6-5|15
TGTGCCAGCAGTCTGATAGCGGGAGGAGGGGATACGCAGTATTTT
CASSLIAGGGDTQYF